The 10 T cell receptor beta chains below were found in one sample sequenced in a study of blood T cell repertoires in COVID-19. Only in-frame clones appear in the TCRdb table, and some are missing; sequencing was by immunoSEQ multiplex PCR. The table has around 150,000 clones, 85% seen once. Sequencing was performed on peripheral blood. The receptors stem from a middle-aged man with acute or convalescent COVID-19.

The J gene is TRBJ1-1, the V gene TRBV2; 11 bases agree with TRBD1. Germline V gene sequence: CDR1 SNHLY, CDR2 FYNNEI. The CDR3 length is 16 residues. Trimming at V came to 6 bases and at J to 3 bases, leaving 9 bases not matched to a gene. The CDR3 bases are TGTGCCAGCAGCCGAGGACAGGGGGCTTTGCACACTGAAGCTTTCTTT. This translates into CASSRGQGALHTEAFF.

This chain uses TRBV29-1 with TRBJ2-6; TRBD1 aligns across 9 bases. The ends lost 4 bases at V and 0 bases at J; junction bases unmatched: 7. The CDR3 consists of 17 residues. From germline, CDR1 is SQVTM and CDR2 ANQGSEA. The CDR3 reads CSVGYWDRDSGANVLTF. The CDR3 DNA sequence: TGCAGCGTTGGATATTGGGACAGGGACTCTGGGGCCAACGTCCTGACTTTC.

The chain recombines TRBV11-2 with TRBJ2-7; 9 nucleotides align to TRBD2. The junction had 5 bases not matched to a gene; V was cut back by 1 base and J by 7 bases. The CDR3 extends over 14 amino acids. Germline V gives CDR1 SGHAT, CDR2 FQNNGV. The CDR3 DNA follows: TGTGCCAGCAGCTTAGGCGGGGGGGCCAATGAGCAGTACTTC. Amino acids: CASSLGGGANEQYF.

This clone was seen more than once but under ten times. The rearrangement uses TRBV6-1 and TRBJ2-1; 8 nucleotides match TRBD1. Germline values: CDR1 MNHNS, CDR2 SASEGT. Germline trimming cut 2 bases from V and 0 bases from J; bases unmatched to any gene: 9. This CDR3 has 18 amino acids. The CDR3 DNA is TGTGCCAGCAGTGAACCTAGACCGGGACAGGTCTCCTACAATGAGCAGTTCTTC. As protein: CASSEPRPGQVSYNEQFF.

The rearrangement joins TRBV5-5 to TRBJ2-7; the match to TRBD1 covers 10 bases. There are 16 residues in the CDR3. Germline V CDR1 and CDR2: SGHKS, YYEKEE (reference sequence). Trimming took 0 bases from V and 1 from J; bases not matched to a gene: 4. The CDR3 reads CASSLAGDRGSYEQYF. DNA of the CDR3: TGTGCCAGCAGCTTGGCCGGGGACAGGGGTTCCTACGAGCAGTACTTC. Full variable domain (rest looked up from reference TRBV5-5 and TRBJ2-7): DAGVTQSPTHLIKTRGQQVTLRCSPISGHKSVSWYQQVLGQGPQFIFQYYEKEERGRGNFPDRFSARQFPNYSSELNVNALLLGDSALYLCASSLAGDRGSYEQYFGPGTRLTVT.

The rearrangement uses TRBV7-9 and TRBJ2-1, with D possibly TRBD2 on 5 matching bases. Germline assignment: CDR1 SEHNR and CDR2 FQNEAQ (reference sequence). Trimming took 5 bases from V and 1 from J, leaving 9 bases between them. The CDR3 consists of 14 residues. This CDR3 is CASSPGWSYNEQFF. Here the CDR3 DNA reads TGTGCCAGCAGCCCGGGGTGGTCCTACAATGAGCAGTTCTTC.

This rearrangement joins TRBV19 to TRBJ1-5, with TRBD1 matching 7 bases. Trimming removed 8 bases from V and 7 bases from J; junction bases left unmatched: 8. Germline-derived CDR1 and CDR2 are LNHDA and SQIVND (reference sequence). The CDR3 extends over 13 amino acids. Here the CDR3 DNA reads TGTGCCAGTGAAGACAGGGTCGGGCAGCCCCAGCATTTT. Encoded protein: CASEDRVGQPQHF.

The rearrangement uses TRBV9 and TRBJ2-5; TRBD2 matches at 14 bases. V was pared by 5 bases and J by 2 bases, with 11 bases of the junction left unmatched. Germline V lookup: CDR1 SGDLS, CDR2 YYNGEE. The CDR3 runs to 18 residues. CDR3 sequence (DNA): TGTGCCAGCAGTCATGGACTAGCGGGGGGAGCTGAGCAAGAGACCCAGTACTTC. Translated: CASSHGLAGGAEQETQYF.

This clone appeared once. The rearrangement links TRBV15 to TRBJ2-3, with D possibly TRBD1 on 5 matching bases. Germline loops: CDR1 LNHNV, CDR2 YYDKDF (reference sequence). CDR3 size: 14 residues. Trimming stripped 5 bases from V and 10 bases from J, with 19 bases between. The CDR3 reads CATSPQRFQGSQYF. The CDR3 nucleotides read TGTGCCACCAGCCCCCAAAGGTTCCAGGGCTCGCAGTATTTT. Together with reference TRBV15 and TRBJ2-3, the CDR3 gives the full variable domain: DAMVIQNPRYQVTQFGKPVTLSCSQTLNHNVMYWYQQKSSQAPKLLFHYYDKDFNNEADTPDNFQSRRPNTSFCFLDIRSPGLGDTAMYLCATSPQRFQGSQYFGPGTRLTVL.

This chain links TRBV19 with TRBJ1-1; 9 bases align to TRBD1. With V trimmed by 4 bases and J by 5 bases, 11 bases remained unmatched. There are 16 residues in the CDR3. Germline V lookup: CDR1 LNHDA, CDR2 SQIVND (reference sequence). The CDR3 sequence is CASSRDRDTVGTEAFF. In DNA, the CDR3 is TGTGCCAGTAGTAGGGACAGGGATACGGTAGGGACTGAAGCTTTCTTT.